This record covers a single T cell receptor beta chain. This sample is drawn from a study of T cells in localized non-small cell lung cancer. Assay used: immunoSEQ multiplex PCR; TCRdb lists only in-frame clones, some missing. The table shows approximately 67,000 clones, with about four fifths occurring only once. Sequenced here: peripheral blood, sampled before any cancer treatment. This clonotype originated in a female donor of 60 years or more with stage I lung adenocarcinoma.

The CDR3, as DNA: TGTGCCAGTAGAGGGGACACTAGGAGCAATCAGCCCCAGCATTTT. Amino acids: CASRGDTRSNQPQHF. This chain uses TRBV19 with TRBJ1-5; maybe TRBD1 (6 bases). Germline lookup yields CDR1 LNHDA and CDR2 SQIVND (reference sequence). The V end lost 6 bases, the J end lost 1 base, and 13 bases lay between the germline ends. The CDR3 spans 15 residues.